What follows is one T cell receptor beta chain and its context. The sample comes from a study of shared clonotypes between healthy human individuals. V lost 8 bases, J lost 4 bases, and 24 bases lay in between. Germline V gives CDR1 MDHEN, CDR2 SYDVKM. The CDR3 runs 16 residues. Profiled with immunoSEQ multiplex PCR; TCRdb holds only in-frame clones, not every one. This table holds about 490,000 clones, over 70% found once. The chain carries TRBV28 and TRBJ2-7, with D perhaps assigned TRBD1 or TRBD2 (6 bases each). The source of this sequence is a woman aged 40 to 55 in good health. Some clones in this sample may be carry-over from other donors' samples. The sequenced material came from PBMCs. The CDR3 sequence is CASRPAVWGAGYEQYF. The CDR3 coding sequence is TGTGCCAGCCGTCCCGCCGTATGGGGGGCTGGTTACGAGCAGTACTTC.